This T cell receptor beta chain was sequenced in a study of radiotherapy plus CTLA-4 blockade in lung cancer. Some clones are missing from TCRdb's copy, which holds only in-frame ones; the method was immunoSEQ multiplex PCR. The table has about 77,000 clones, 70% to 80% seen once. The CDR3 consists of 15 residues. Germline assignment: CDR1 MDHEN and CDR2 SYDVKM. Between the trimmed V and J ends, which lost 3 bases and 1 base, there was a span of 10 bases. This clone was detected a few times. The chain couples TRBV28 to TRBJ1-3, with a weak D call TRBD1 (6 bases). The sequences come from peripheral blood, collected from a patient treated with radiotherapy plus ipilimumab. The TCR comes from a human donor with non-small cell lung cancer whose response to radiotherapy plus ipilimumab could not be evaluated. The CDR3 sequence is CASSFKRGSGNTIYF. The CDR3 DNA sequence: TGTGCCAGCAGTTTCAAAAGGGGGTCTGGAAACACCATATATTTT.